The 13 T cell receptor beta chains in this list originate from one sample, sequenced in a study of T cells in localized non-small cell lung cancer. Data came from immunoSEQ multiplex PCR; TCRdb stores just in-frame clones and leaves some out. The table has around 91,000 clones, approximately 90% seen once. Sequences were derived from peripheral blood, sampled before any cancer treatment. These receptors were collected from a man aged 35 to 70 with stage I squamous cell lung carcinoma.

The rearrangement links TRBV27 to TRBJ1-2; D not resolved. Germline CDR1 MNHEY, CDR2 SMNVEV (reference sequence). The CDR3 sequence is 14 residues long. V was cut by 6 bases and J by 7 bases, with 18 bases left in between. The CDR3 nucleotides are TGTGCCAGCAGGACACGGGCCCTAGAAGGTGGCTACACCTTC. This codes for CASRTRALEGGYTF.

CDR3 sequence reads: CASSRTDTYGYTF. CDR3 coding DNA: TGTGCCAGCAGTCGGACAGACACCTATGGCTACACCTTC. This chain connects TRBV27 to TRBJ1-2, with a possible D match to TRBD1 (6 bases). This CDR3 region has 13 residues. CDR1 is MNHEY, CDR2 SMNVEV, per germline (reference sequence). The ends were cut back, 5 bases at V and 4 bases at J, with 11 bases in the middle.

V is TRBV11-2 and J is TRBJ2-5; D possibly corresponds to TRBD1 (6 bases). The CDR3 is 16 residues long. Germline V gene data show CDR1 as SGHAT and CDR2 as FQNNGV. Between the trimmed V and J ends, which lost 0 bases and 4 bases, there was a span of 15 bases. CDR3 sequence: CASSLELARGPETQYF. CDR3 DNA: TGTGCCAGCAGCTTAGAATTGGCCAGGGGACCAGAGACCCAGTACTTC.

This chain joins TRBV5-1 and TRBJ1-2; TRBD1 might be the D (5 bases). Trimming cost V 6 bases and J 4 bases, with 22 bases left between them. CDR1 and CDR2 from the germline V gene are SGHRS and YFSETQ. The CDR3 is made up of 16 amino acids. The CDR3 reads CASTPEAGGLPYGYTF. Here the CDR3 DNA reads TGCGCCAGCACTCCGGAAGCCGGGGGTTTGCCCTATGGCTACACCTTC.

This chain joins TRBV28 and TRBJ1-6, with a weak D call TRBD1 (6 bases). The CDR3 has 14 amino acids. CDR1 and CDR2 from the germline V gene are MDHEN and SYDVKM. The V end was cut by 8 bases, the J end by 4 bases, with 12 bases between. The CDR3 nucleotides are TGTGCCAGCCGCCCCGGGACATATAATTCACCCCTCCACTTT. Its translation: CASRPGTYNSPLHF.

V is TRBV4-2 and J is TRBJ2-5; D gene uncertain. Between the trimmed V and J ends, which lost 4 bases and 2 bases, there was a span of 8 bases. Germline values: CDR1 LGHNA, CDR2 YNFKEQ. The CDR3 sequence is 13 residues long. The CDR3, as DNA: TGTGCCAGCAGCCGAGCCCCTCAAGAGACCCAGTACTTC. Protein product: CASSRAPQETQYF.

The J gene is TRBJ1-5, the V gene TRBV7-2; perhaps TRBD1 as D (6 bases). The CDR3 is 16 amino acids. Trimming pared 5 bases from V and 1 base from J, leaving 15 bases between. The germline CDR1 and CDR2 sequences are SGHTA and FQGNSA. In nucleotides, the CDR3 is TGTGCCAGCAGCCCAGAGGGGGGCGGAAGCAATCAGCCCCAGCATTTT. Protein: CASSPEGGGSNQPQHF.

The chain uses TRBV5-1 and TRBJ2-5; 8 nucleotides match TRBD1. This CDR3 is 15 amino acids long. Trimming took 6 bases from V and 6 from J; bases not matched to a gene: 13. The V gene's germline CDR1 is SGHRS and CDR2 YFSETQ. CDR3 loop: CASTAFAGGGKTQYF. CDR3 in DNA: TGCGCCAGCACCGCCTTTGCAGGGGGCGGGAAGACCCAGTACTTC.

The V call is TRBV4-1, the J call TRBJ2-5, with 8 bases lining up with TRBD1. Unmatched junction bases numbered 6, after V lost 3 bases and J lost 0 bases. CDR1 and CDR2 (germline): MGHRA, YSYEKL. CDR3 length equals 16 residues. The CDR3 nucleotides are TGCGCCAGCAGCCAGACAGGGGTTGGGTACCAAGAGACCCAGTACTTC. Translation gives CASSQTGVGYQETQYF.

This clone was seen many times. The chain is built from TRBV2 and TRBJ2-7, with D perhaps TRBD2 (6 bases). The germline V gene has CDR1 SNHLY and CDR2 FYNNEI. CDR3 length: 16 residues. V lost 0 bases to trimming and J lost 4 bases, with 16 bases between them. The CDR3 nucleotides read TGTGCCAGCAGTGAAGCGCTTGGAGGGCCCGGGTACGAGCAGTACTTC. Its translation is CASSEALGGPGYEQYF. The complete variable domain, with remaining parts taken from reference TRBV2 and TRBJ2-7, reads EPEVTQTPSHQVTQMGQEVILRCVPISNHLYFYWYRQILGQKVEFLVSFYNNEISEKSEIFDDQFSVERPDGSNFTLKIRSTKLEDSAMYFCASSEALGGPGYEQYFGPGTRLTVT.

The chain links TRBV20-1 to TRBJ1-3; D gene ambiguous. The CDR3 covers 11 residues. Germline V gene sequence: CDR1 DFQATT, CDR2 SNEGSKA (reference sequence). With 3 bases removed from V and 3 bases from J, the gap between germline ends came to 3 bases. CDR3 amino acids: CSASVGNTIYF. The DNA of the CDR3 is TGCAGTGCTAGCGTTGGAAACACCATATATTTT.

The gene calls are TRBV18 and TRBJ1-6, with 10 nucleotides matching TRBD1. This CDR3 has 22 amino acids. V gave up 4 bases and J gave up 0 bases; unmatched junction bases: 18. Germline CDR1 KGHSH, CDR2 LQKENI. This CDR3 reads CASSLQAFGTGDVVSYNSPLHF. Here the CDR3 DNA reads TGTGCCAGCTCACTTCAAGCTTTCGGGACAGGGGACGTCGTCTCCTATAATTCACCCCTCCACTTT.

The chain uses TRBV7-2 and TRBJ2-1, with TRBD2 identical over 12 bases. Germline V gene sequence: CDR1 SGHTA, CDR2 FQGNSA. The CDR3 runs to 16 residues. J was trimmed by 3 bases and V by 5 bases; bases with no gene match: 5. The CDR3 nucleotides are TGTGCCAGCAGCAGGGGACTAGCGGGCATCTACAATGAGCAGTTCTTC. Residues: CASSRGLAGIYNEQFF.